This is a list of T cell receptor beta chains from one sample in a study of blood T cell repertoires in COVID-19. Repertoires were generated with immunoSEQ multiplex PCR, while TCRdb's copy carries only in-frame clones and drops some. The sample carries about 130,000 clones, roughly 80% recorded once. Sequencing was carried out using peripheral blood. Receptors originate from a woman aged 80 or older with acute or convalescent COVID-19. Both conserved end residues are part of each CDR3. Fields, in order: clone size, J gene, V gene, CDR3 protein. Expanded clones get a size class; other rows say once, few or many, or leave the size out.

clone size: -
J gene: TRBJ2-1
V gene: TRBV7-2
CDR3 protein: CASSLDGLAGNEQFF

clone size: -
J gene: TRBJ2-1
V gene: TRBV7-3
CDR3 protein: CASSLVTGGFYNEQFF

clone size: once
J gene: TRBJ2-2
V gene: TRBV9
CDR3 protein: CASSVLTGELFF

clone size: -
J gene: TRBJ2-7
V gene: TRBV6-5
CDR3 protein: CASSRTTGIYEQYF

clone size: -
J gene: TRBJ1-5
V gene: TRBV19
CDR3 protein: CASSPRTGGNYNQPQHF

clone size: once
J gene: TRBJ2-5
V gene: TRBV3-1/TRBV3-2
CDR3 protein: CASSQSSGGAFETQYF

clone size: few
J gene: TRBJ2-3
V gene: TRBV7-2
CDR3 protein: CASSPRGGLVADTQYF

clone size: -
J gene: TRBJ2-1
V gene: TRBV7-2
CDR3 protein: CASSTATRYNEQFF

clone size: -
J gene: TRBJ1-5
V gene: TRBV5-4
CDR3 protein: CASSAGGALNQPQHF

clone size: -
J gene: TRBJ1-1
V gene: TRBV10-3
CDR3 protein: CAILSGTGNTEAFF

clone size: -
J gene: TRBJ2-3
V gene: TRBV5-1
CDR3 protein: CASSSGTSGSTDTQYF

clone size: -
J gene: TRBJ1-1
V gene: TRBV19
CDR3 protein: CASSIRQGSTEAFF

clone size: -
J gene: TRBJ2-7
V gene: TRBV6-5
CDR3 protein: CASSYSSTGVEQYF

clone size: -
J gene: TRBJ2-2
V gene: TRBV19
CDR3 protein: CASSISRRWGELFF

clone size: -
J gene: TRBJ1-2
V gene: TRBV3-1/TRBV3-2
CDR3 protein: CASSQDAGGYTF

clone size: once
J gene: TRBJ1-2
V gene: TRBV5-1
CDR3 protein: CASSLAENYGYTF

clone size: -
J gene: TRBJ1-2
V gene: TRBV5-1
CDR3 protein: CASSSEEERYGYTF

clone size: -
J gene: TRBJ1-4
V gene: TRBV6-6
CDR3 protein: CASSHRDKLTTNEKLFF

clone size: -
J gene: TRBJ2-2
V gene: TRBV5-1
CDR3 protein: CASSPGTGGTGELFF

clone size: -
J gene: TRBJ1-4
V gene: TRBV6-5
CDR3 protein: CASSDGGQGGEKLFF

clone size: -
J gene: TRBJ2-7
V gene: TRBV11-2
CDR3 protein: CASSLAATSYEQYF

clone size: -
J gene: TRBJ1-2
V gene: TRBV11-1
CDR3 protein: CASSSARGWGGYTF

clone size: -
J gene: TRBJ1-1
V gene: TRBV30
CDR3 protein: CAWSALNYRQGYTEAFF

clone size: few
J gene: TRBJ2-2
V gene: TRBV29-1
CDR3 protein: CSVDQGQGNTGELFF

clone size: -
J gene: TRBJ2-5
V gene: TRBV3-1/TRBV3-2
CDR3 protein: CASSVLGQGQETQYF

clone size: -
J gene: TRBJ1-6
V gene: TRBV4-1
CDR3 protein: CASSQDRVGFQGASPLHF

clone size: -
J gene: TRBJ1-2
V gene: TRBV11-2
CDR3 protein: CASSAPGQGYGYTF

clone size: -
J gene: TRBJ2-1
V gene: TRBV7-2
CDR3 protein: CASSLATKNEQFF

clone size: -
J gene: TRBJ1-2
V gene: TRBV12-2
CDR3 protein: CASRFFPGNYGYTF

clone size: -
J gene: TRBJ1-5
V gene: TRBV7-9
CDR3 protein: CASSLSEGDQPQHF

clone size: -
J gene: TRBJ2-1
V gene: TRBV5-4
CDR3 protein: CASSSGTSGGANEQFF

clone size: -
J gene: TRBJ1-2
V gene: TRBV19
CDR3 protein: CASSSAGTGGIYGYTF

clone size: -
J gene: TRBJ1-2
V gene: TRBV2
CDR3 protein: CASKGGGFGYGYTF

clone size: few
J gene: TRBJ2-2
V gene: TRBV7-3
CDR3 protein: CASSQQGAIGGELFF

clone size: -
J gene: TRBJ1-3
V gene: TRBV27
CDR3 protein: CASSLTGSSGNTIYF

clone size: -
J gene: TRBJ1-1
V gene: TRBV6-5
CDR3 protein: CASSRGQVRYTEAFF

clone size: -
J gene: TRBJ1-2
V gene: TRBV19
CDR3 protein: CASKGAANYGYTF

clone size: once
J gene: TRBJ2-3
V gene: TRBV7-7
CDR3 protein: CASSPGQASTDTQYF

clone size: -
J gene: TRBJ2-3
V gene: TRBV12-5
CDR3 protein: CASGTQGFGTDTQYF

clone size: once
J gene: TRBJ2-5
V gene: TRBV19
CDR3 protein: CASSIRGRQETQYF

clone size: -
J gene: TRBJ2-2
V gene: TRBV2
CDR3 protein: CASSDSQNTGELFF